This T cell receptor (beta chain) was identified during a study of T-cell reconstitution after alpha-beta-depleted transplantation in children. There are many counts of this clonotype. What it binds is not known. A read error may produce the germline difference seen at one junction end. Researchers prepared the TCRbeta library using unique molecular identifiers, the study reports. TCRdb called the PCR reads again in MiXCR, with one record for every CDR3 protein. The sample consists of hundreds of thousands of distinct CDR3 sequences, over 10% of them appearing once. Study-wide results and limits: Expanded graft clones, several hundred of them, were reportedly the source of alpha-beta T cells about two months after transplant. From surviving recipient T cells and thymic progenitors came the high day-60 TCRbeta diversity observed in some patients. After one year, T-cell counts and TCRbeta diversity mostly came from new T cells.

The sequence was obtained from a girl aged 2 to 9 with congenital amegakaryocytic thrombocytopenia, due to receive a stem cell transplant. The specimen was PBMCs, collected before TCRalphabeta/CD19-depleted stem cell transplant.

The CDR3 nucleotides read TGTGCCACCAGTGATTGGAACAAGGCGGCAACCCTCACCTTT. This sequence encodes CATSDWNKAATLTF. The chain employs TRBV24-1 and TRBJ1-1, with D uncertain. Germline V gene data show CDR1 as KGHDR and CDR2 as SFDVKD. There are 14 residues in the CDR3.